The 10 T cell receptor beta chains below all came from one sample that was sequenced in a study of identical twins. MiXCR was run by TCRdb on the 5' RACE reads, yielding one entry per CDR3 protein. The sample holds hundreds of thousands of distinct CDR3 sequences, roughly an eighth seen once. A further study also used this sample, focusing on yellow fever vaccine responses in identical twins.

The sample was CD8+ T cells sorted from blood. Source of these receptors: a young woman in good health.

This clonotype was picked up many times. The chain couples TRBV5-1 to TRBJ2-1, with D unresolved. The V and J ends lost 1 base and 7 bases respectively, with 6 bases between them. There are 12 residues in the CDR3. Germline assignment: CDR1 SGHRS and CDR2 YFSETQ. CDR3 DNA: TGCGCCAGCAGCTTGAGTCGGAATGAGCAGTTCTTC. It is translated as CASSLSRNEQFF.

This clonotype was observed a handful of times. This sequence joins TRBV7-3 and TRBJ2-2, with D possibly matching TRBD1 (5 bases). CDR1 SGHTA and CDR2 FQGTGA come from the germline V gene. The length of the CDR3 is 16 residues. The ends were cut back, 4 bases at V and 5 bases at J, with 17 bases in the middle. The CDR3: CASSWGSVGKTGELFF. As DNA, the CDR3 is TGTGCCAGCAGCTGGGGCTCGGTGGGGAAGACCGGGGAGCTGTTTTTT.

There are a few counts of this clonotype. V and J are TRBV6-1 and TRBJ2-7; tentative D call: TRBD1 (6 bases). Germline V gene sequence: CDR1 MNHNS, CDR2 SASEGT. This CDR3 has 14 amino acids. Trimming stripped 6 bases from V and 4 bases from J, with 16 bases between. The CDR3 DNA reads TGTGCCAGCAGCCCCGGACAGCGTGATTACGAGCAGTACGTC. Translation: CASSPGQRDYEQYV.

This clonotype was counted once. The V gene is TRBV20-1, the J gene TRBJ2-5; D is unresolved. The CDR3 runs to 15 residues. Germline V gene sequence: CDR1 DFQATT, CDR2 SNEGSKA (reference sequence). The V and J ends lost 1 base and 2 bases respectively, with 14 bases between them. The CDR3 spells CSARGFSLGQETQYF. The CDR3 nucleotides are TGCAGTGCTAGAGGGTTTTCATTGGGACAAGAGACCCAGTACTTC.

This clonotype was seen more than once but under ten times. The V and J genes are TRBV7-9 and TRBJ2-7, with TRBD2 matching over 7 bases. Germline V gene sequence: CDR1 SEHNR, CDR2 FQNEAQ (reference sequence). The CDR3 covers 15 residues. V was clipped by 5 bases and J by 5 bases; unmatched bases: 12. CDR3 loop: CASSPGEGGLDEQYF. In DNA form, the CDR3 reads TGTGCCAGCAGCCCCGGGGAGGGTGGATTGGACGAGCAGTACTTC.

This clonotype was counted a few times. This chain joins TRBV4-1 and TRBJ2-2; D not certain. The CDR3 is 14 residues long. V was shortened by 2 bases and J by 7 bases, with 11 bases between the two germline ends. CDR1 is MGHRA and CDR2 is YSYEKL in the germline V gene. The CDR3: CASSQQDIIGELFF. CDR3 sequence (DNA): TGCGCCAGCAGCCAACAAGACATCATCGGGGAGCTGTTTTTT.

This clonotype has only a few counts. V is TRBV5-1 and J is TRBJ2-1, with TRBD2 matching 14 bases. Unmatched junction bases numbered 13, after V lost 0 bases and J lost 2 bases. The germline V gene encodes CDR1 SGHRS and CDR2 YFSETQ. The CDR3 covers 21 residues. The CDR3 sequence is CASSLASPGTSGRVPYNEQFF. As DNA, the CDR3 is TGCGCCAGCAGCTTGGCCAGTCCCGGGACTAGCGGGAGAGTACCCTACAATGAGCAGTTCTTC.

This clonotype has just a few counts. The chain recombines TRBV27 with TRBJ2-1; D call uncertain. Trimming took off 3 bases at V and 9 bases at J, with 3 bases between the two ends. This CDR3 is 10 amino acids long. Germline V gene data show CDR1 as MNHEY and CDR2 as SMNVEV (reference sequence). CDR3 nucleotide sequence: TGTGCCAGCAGTTTTCCTGAGCAGTTCTTC. Translating gives CASSFPEQFF.

J is TRBJ2-3 and V is TRBV11-2, with 9 bases lining up with TRBD1. The CDR3 is 17 residues long. Germline CDR1 and CDR2: SGHAT and FQNNGV. With V trimmed by 1 base and J by 1 base, 6 bases remained unmatched. The DNA for the CDR3 is TGTGCCAGCAGCTTAGGGACAGGGGATGGGGGCACAGATACGCAGTATTTT. Translated: CASSLGTGDGGTDTQYF.

This clonotype was counted many times. The chain carries TRBV6-1 and TRBJ1-5; D remains unclear. Per germline, CDR1 MNHNS and CDR2 SASEGT. The V and J ends lost 6 bases and 1 base respectively, with 7 bases between them. The CDR3 sequence is 13 residues long. In DNA form, the CDR3 reads TGTGCCAGCAGCCCACAGAGCAATCAGCCCCAGCATTTT. Translated, it gives CASSPQSNQPQHF.